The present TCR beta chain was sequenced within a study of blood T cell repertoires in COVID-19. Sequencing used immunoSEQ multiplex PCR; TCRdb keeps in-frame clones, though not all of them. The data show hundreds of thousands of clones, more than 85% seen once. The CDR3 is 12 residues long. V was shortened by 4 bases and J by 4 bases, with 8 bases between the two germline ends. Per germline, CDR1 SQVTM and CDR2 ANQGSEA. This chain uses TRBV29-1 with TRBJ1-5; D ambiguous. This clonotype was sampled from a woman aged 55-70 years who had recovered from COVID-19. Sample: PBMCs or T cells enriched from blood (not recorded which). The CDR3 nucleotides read TGCAGCGTTGCGGGAGTAAATCAGCCCCAGCATTTT. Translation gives CSVAGVNQPQHF.